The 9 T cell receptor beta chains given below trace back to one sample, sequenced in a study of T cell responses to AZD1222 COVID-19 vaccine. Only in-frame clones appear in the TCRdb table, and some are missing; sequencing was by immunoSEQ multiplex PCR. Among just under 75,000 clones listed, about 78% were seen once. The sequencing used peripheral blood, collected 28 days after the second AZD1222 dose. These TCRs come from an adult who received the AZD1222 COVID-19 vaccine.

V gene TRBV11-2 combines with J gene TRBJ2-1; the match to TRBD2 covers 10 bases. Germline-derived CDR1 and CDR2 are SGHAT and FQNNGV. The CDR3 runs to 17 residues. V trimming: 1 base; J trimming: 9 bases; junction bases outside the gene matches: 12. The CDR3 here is CASSLGPSGGAWGEQFF. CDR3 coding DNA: TGTGCCAGCAGCTTAGGTCCAAGCGGGGGGGCTTGGGGTGAGCAGTTCTTC.

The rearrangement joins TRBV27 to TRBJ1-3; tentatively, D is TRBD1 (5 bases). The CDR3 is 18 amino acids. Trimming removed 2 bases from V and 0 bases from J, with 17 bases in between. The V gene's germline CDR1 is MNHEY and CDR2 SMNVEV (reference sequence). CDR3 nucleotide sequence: TGTGCCAGCAGTTTAAGGGGACTTGGGCGGAGCTCTGGAAACACCATATATTTT. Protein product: CASSLRGLGRSSGNTIYF.

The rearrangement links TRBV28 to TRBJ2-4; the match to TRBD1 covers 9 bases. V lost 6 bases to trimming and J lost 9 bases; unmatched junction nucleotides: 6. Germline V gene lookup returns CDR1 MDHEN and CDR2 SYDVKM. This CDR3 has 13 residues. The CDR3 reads CASRRTGEIIQYF. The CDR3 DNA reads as TGTGCCAGCAGAAGGACAGGGGAAATCATTCAGTACTTC.

CDR3 loop: CATGSGNTGELFF. In DNA, the CDR3 is TGTGCCACGGGTTCAGGGAACACCGGGGAGCTGTTTTTT. The chain carries TRBV7-6 and TRBJ2-2; the D is unclear. V was clipped by 10 bases and J by 1 base, with 10 bases between them. The CDR3 is made up of 13 amino acids. Germline V CDR1 and CDR2: SGHVS, FNYEAQ.

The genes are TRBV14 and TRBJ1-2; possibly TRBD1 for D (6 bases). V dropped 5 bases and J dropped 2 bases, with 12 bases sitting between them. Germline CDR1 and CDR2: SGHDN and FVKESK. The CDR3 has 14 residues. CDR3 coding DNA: TGTGCCAGCAGCAACGGACAGCCAAACTATGGCTACACCTTC. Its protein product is CASSNGQPNYGYTF. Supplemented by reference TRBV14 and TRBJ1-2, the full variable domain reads EAGVTQFPSHSVIEKGQTVTLRCDPISGHDNLYWYRRVMGKEIKFLLHFVKESKQDESGMPNNRFLAERTGGTYSTLKVQPAELEDSGVYFCASSNGQPNYGYTFGSGTRLTVV.

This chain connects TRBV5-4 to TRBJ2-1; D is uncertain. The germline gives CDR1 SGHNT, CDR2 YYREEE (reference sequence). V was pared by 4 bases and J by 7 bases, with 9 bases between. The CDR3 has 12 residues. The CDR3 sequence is CASSGTQNEQFF. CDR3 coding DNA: TGTGCCAGCAGCGGAACCCAGAATGAGCAGTTCTTC.

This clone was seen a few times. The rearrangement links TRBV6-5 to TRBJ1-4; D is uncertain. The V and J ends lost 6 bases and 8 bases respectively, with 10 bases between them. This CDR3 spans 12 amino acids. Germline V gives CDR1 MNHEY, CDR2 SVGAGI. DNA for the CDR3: TGTGCCAGCAGGGATGCGGGGGAAAAACTGTTTTTT. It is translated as CASRDAGEKLFF.

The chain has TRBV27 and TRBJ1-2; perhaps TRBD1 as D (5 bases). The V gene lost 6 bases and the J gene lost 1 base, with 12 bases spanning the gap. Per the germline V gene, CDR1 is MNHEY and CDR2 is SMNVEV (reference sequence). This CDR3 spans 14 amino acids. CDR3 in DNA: TGTGCCAGCAGCCAAGGGACGGATAACTATGGCTACACCTTC. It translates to CASSQGTDNYGYTF.

CDR3 region: CASSAGGNYGYTF. CDR3 in DNA: TGTGCCAGCTCCGCGGGCGGGAACTATGGCTACACCTTC. This sequence joins TRBV18 and TRBJ1-2, with D uncertain. The CDR3 loop spans 13 amino acids. V lost 6 bases and J 2 bases, leaving 10 bases between the germline ends. Germline V gene data show CDR1 as KGHSH and CDR2 as LQKENI. Full variable domain (missing parts from reference TRBV18 and TRBJ1-2): NAGVMQNPRHLVRRRGQEARLRCSPMKGHSHVYWYRQLPEEGLKFMVYLQKENIIDESGMPKERFSAEFPKEGPSILRIQQVVRGDSAAYFCASSAGGNYGYTFGSGTRLTVV.